This TCR beta chain was identified during a study of vaccination effects on CD4 cells after COVID-19. Study details: Early and late time points after vaccination were used to sample a few convalescent patients. Following the second dose by a median of 72 days, the post-vaccine samples were obtained. For each well, two million PBMC were cultured with 8.5 to 10 IU/ml IL-2 and around 9.6 ug/ml peptides.

CDR1 and CDR2 from the germline V gene are MGHRA and YSYEKL. After removal of 1 base from V and 12 bases from J, the junction contained 10 bases not matched to a gene. This CDR3 region has 15 residues. This clone was recorded a few times. Its target is not known. It was after roughly 11 days of culture that CD4+ T cells were isolated. Infection with SARS-CoV-2 occurred in the person between March and December 2020, and PCR confirmed it. Either the BNT162b2 or mRNA-1273 vaccine was given to participants in two doses. TCRdb's copy holds only in-frame clones and misses some; the assay was immunoSEQ multiplex PCR. The profile shows approximately 30,000 clones, around 72% of them singletons.

The clonotype was recovered from a human donor who had a prior SARS-CoV-2 infection. This sequence joins TRBV4-1 and TRBJ2-1, with 9 positions matching TRBD2. The sequencing here drew on CD4+ T cells from PBMCs cultured without peptide, taken after COVID-19 vaccination. CDR3 amino acids: CASSQGHSGGIWQFF. Here the CDR3 DNA reads TGCGCCAGCAGCCAAGGTCATAGCGGGGGAATCTGGCAGTTCTTC.